This T cell receptor (beta chain) was documented in a study of cytomegalovirus exposure and HLA in healthy donors. Turning to the study itself: Approximately 80 million unique TCRs, all from HLA-typed donors, were included in an early release of the data.

CDR3 length equals 14 residues. Germline CDR1 GTSNPN, CDR2 SVGIG (reference sequence). The trim removed 5 bases at V and 1 base at J, leaving 4 bases unmatched. A single count supports this clone. The antigen remains undetermined. 60 Vbeta and 13 Jbeta primers were used in PCR. Only in-frame clones appear in the TCRdb table, and some are missing; sequencing was by immunoSEQ multiplex PCR. The repertoire includes about 160,000 clones, about three quarters of them detected once, and under 3.5% sits in the top ten. Study-wide points: TCR beta V- and J-gene trimming was later associated with a missense DCLRE1C variant.

This receptor was obtained from a woman aged 25 to 39 in good health and CMV-seronegative. This chain joins TRBV30 and TRBJ2-2; TRBD1 matches 7 bases. The sample taken for sequencing was PBMCs. CDR3 loop: CAWVRQGNTGELFF. The CDR3 DNA reads as TGTGCCTGGGTTAGACAGGGGAACACCGGGGAGCTGTTTTTT.